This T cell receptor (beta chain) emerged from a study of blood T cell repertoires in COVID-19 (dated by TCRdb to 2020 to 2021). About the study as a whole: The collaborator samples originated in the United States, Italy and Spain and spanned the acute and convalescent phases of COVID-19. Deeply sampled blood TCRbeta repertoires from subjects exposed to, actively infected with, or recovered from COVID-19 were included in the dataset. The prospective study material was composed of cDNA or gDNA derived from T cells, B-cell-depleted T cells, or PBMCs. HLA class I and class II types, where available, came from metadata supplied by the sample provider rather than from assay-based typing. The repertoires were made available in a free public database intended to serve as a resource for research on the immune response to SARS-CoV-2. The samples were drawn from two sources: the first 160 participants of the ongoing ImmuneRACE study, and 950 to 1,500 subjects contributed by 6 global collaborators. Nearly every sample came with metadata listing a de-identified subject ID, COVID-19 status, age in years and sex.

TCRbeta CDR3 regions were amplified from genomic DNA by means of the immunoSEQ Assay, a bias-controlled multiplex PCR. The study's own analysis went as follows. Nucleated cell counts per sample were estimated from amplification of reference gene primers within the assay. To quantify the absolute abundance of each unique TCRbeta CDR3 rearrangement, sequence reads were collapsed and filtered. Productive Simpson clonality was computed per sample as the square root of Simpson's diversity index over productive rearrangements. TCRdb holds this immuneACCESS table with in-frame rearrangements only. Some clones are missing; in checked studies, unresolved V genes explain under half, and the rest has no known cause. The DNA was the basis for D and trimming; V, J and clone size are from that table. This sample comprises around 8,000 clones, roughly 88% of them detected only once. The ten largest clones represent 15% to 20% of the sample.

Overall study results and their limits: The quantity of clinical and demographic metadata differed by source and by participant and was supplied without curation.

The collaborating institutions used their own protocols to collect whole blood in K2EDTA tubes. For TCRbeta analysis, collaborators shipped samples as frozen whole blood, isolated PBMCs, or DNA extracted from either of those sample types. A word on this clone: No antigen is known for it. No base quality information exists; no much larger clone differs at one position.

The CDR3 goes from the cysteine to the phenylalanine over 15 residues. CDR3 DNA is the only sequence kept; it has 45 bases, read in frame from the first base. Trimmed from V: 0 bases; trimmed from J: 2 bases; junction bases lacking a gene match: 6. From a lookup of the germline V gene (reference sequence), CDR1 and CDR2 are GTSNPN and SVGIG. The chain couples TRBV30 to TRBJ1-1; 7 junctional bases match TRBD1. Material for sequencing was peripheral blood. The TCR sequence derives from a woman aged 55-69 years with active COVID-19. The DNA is TGTGCCTGGAGTGTCCCGGGACAGAGAAACACTGAAGCTTTCTTT. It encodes CAWSVPGQRNTEAFF.